This T cell receptor (beta chain) originates from a study of control samples from healthy donors and cancer patients. The table came from immunoSEQ multiplex PCR; TCRdb's copy has only in-frame clones and leaves some out. This sample yields about 130,000 clones, of which around 90% are seen a single time; 2% to 3% belongs to the top ten. The sample holds one count of this clone. Germline V CDR1 and CDR2: WNHNN, SYGVQD (reference sequence). The CDR3 extends over 14 amino acids. The V end was cut by 6 bases, the J end by 0 bases, with 9 bases between. Sequences were obtained from blood. The receptor was isolated from a man aged 35 to 55 in good health. The gene calls are TRBV10-1 and TRBJ1-5, with no clear D. CDR3 sequence: CASRVKFSNQPQHF. The CDR3 nucleotides are TGCGCCAGCAGAGTCAAGTTTAGCAATCAGCCCCAGCATTTT.